The 17 T cell receptor beta chains listed next were all sequenced from one sample in a study of OX40 agonist ivuxolimab in advanced cancers. The receptor library was made with the immunoSEQ multiplex PCR assay. Drawn from immuneACCESS, this table holds only the in-frame rearrangements with V and J called that TCRdb kept. Clones are partly lost; checked studies trace under half to an unresolved V gene and leave the rest unexplained. Here the sample has 70,000 to 95,000 clones; 84% occur a single time. Clones ranked in the top ten supply around 1.1% of the sample. This sample comprised CD4+ or CD8+ T cells sorted from blood, obtained in a trial of the OX40 agonist ivuxolimab. These receptors came from an adult with an advanced solid tumor such as melanoma, head and neck, liver or kidney cancer.

This clone was found once. The chain joins TRBV19 to TRBJ1-1, with 8 bases lining up with TRBD1. In germline, CDR1 is LNHDA, CDR2 SQIVND (reference sequence). V lost 9 bases and J lost 3; bases outside the gene matches: 6. The CDR3 length is 13 residues. The CDR3 DNA reads TGTGCCAGCCGGACAGGGAGGGACACTGAAGCTTTCTTT. Its translation is CASRTGRDTEAFF.

This chain joins TRBV28 and TRBJ2-1, with 13 bases fitting TRBD2. Germline loops: CDR1 MDHEN, CDR2 SYDVKM. This CDR3 contains 13 residues. The junction had 3 bases not matched to a gene; V was cut back by 10 bases and J by 6 bases. In DNA, the CDR3 is TGTGCCACCTGGACTAGCGGGGGCAATGAGCAGTTCTTC. Its protein is CATWTSGGNEQFF.

This clone was seen a few times. The J gene is TRBJ2-2, the V gene TRBV7-9; D uncertain. The CDR3 contains 12 residues. Germline V gene lookup returns CDR1 SEHNR and CDR2 FQNEAQ (reference sequence). V lost 1 base and J 6 bases, leaving 3 bases between the germline ends. This chain's CDR3 is CASSLDSGELFF. The CDR3 coding sequence is TGTGCCAGCAGCTTAGATTCCGGGGAGCTGTTTTTT.

The chain is built from TRBV7-2 and TRBJ2-3; tentatively, D is TRBD2 (5 bases). V dropped 1 base and J dropped 1 base, with 12 bases sitting between them. Per the germline V gene, CDR1 is SGHTA and CDR2 is FQGNSA. This CDR3 spans 16 amino acids. The CDR3 here is CASSLVQAAGTDTQYF. CDR3 nucleotide sequence: TGTGCCAGCAGCTTAGTGCAGGCAGCGGGCACAGATACGCAGTATTTT.

The chain uses TRBV18 and TRBJ1-2, with TRBD1 identical over 11 bases. The CDR3 spans 15 residues. V lost 2 bases to trimming and J lost 4 bases; unmatched junction nucleotides: 3. Per germline, CDR1 KGHSH and CDR2 LQKENI. The CDR3 DNA reads TGTGCCAGCTCACCAGGACAGGGGGCTGGCTATGGCTACACCTTC. As protein: CASSPGQGAGYGYTF.

This clone was observed once. This rearrangement joins TRBV10-1 to TRBJ2-3; 8 bases align to TRBD2. The CDR3 length is 16 residues. Germline lookup yields CDR1 WNHNN and CDR2 SYGVQD (reference sequence). Losses at the gene ends were 4 bases for V and 4 bases for J; bases not matched to a gene: 10. CDR3 nucleotide sequence: TGCGCCAGCAGTGGAGGTTCGGGGGGGGCTTCAGATACGCAGTATTTT. Amino acid sequence: CASSGGSGGASDTQYF.

The count of this clone is one. The chain carries TRBV11-3 and TRBJ2-3; 7 bases map to TRBD1. With V trimmed by 5 bases and J by 4 bases, 6 bases remained unmatched. Germline lookup yields CDR1 SGHNT and CDR2 YENEEA. The CDR3 has 14 amino acids. The CDR3 spells CASSRTGVPDTQYF. CDR3 bases: TGTGCCAGCAGCCGAACAGGGGTACCAGATACGCAGTATTTT.

The chain links TRBV29-1 to TRBJ1-2; unclear D gene. CDR3 length equals 11 residues. Germline V gives CDR1 SQVTM, CDR2 ANQGSEA. The germline V and J ends were trimmed by 4 bases and 3 bases, with 6 bases remaining between them. The CDR3 loop reads CSVGTDYGYTF. The DNA of the CDR3 is TGCAGCGTTGGGACGGACTATGGCTACACCTTC.

V and J are TRBV11-3 and TRBJ2-2; D is unresolved. Germline assignment: CDR1 SGHNT and CDR2 YENEEA. V was trimmed by 5 bases and J by 5 bases, leaving 6 bases between them. This CDR3 region has 12 residues. The CDR3 spells CASSGRTGELFF. CDR3 DNA: TGTGCCAGCAGCGGACGGACCGGGGAGCTGTTTTTT.

The rearrangement links TRBV7-2 to TRBJ1-4; D gene uncertain. This CDR3 is built from 14 residues. The V and J ends lost 3 bases and 8 bases respectively, with 13 bases between them. CDR1 and CDR2 from the germline V gene are SGHTA and FQGNSA. DNA for the CDR3: TGTGCCAGCAGCTTTGACAAGAGTCGGGAAAAACTGTTTTTT. Its translation: CASSFDKSREKLFF.

This clone appeared a single time. The chain has TRBV23-1 and TRBJ1-4; 9 nucleotides line up with TRBD1. TRBV23-1 is marked as an open reading frame, function uncertain. The length of the CDR3 is 17 residues. V was pared by 0 bases and J by 2 bases, with 4 bases of the junction left unmatched. This CDR3 is CASSQSPGQGTNEKLFF. The CDR3 DNA reads TGCGCCAGCAGTCAATCCCCTGGACAGGGGACTAATGAAAAACTGTTTTTT.

This rearrangement joins TRBV5-1 to TRBJ1-2, with D possibly TRBD1 on 6 matching bases. The CDR3 runs 12 residues. The germline V and J ends were trimmed by 4 bases and 6 bases, with 10 bases remaining between them. Germline V gives CDR1 SGHRS, CDR2 YFSETQ. In DNA form, the CDR3 reads TGCGCCAGCAGCCTACAGGGAAATGGCTACACCTTC. Its translation: CASSLQGNGYTF.

This clone was found once. The CDR3, as DNA: TGTGCCAGCAGCCAGACGGTGAACACTGAAGCTTTCTTT. Translating gives CASSQTVNTEAFF. The genes are TRBV7-6 and TRBJ1-1; D remains unclear. Germline CDR1 and CDR2: SGHVS and FNYEAQ. Trimming took off 5 bases at V and 0 bases at J, with 7 bases between the two ends. The CDR3 runs to 13 residues.

This clone was counted once. This chain connects TRBV11-2 to TRBJ1-4; TRBD1 agrees at 8 bases. The CDR3 is 15 residues long. Germline CDR1 reads SGHAT; CDR2 reads FQNNGV. The ends lost 1 base at V and 7 bases at J; junction bases unmatched: 5. The CDR3 DNA sequence: TGTGCCAGCAGCTTAGTGTTAGGACAGGGTGAAAAACTGTTTTTT. Its translation is CASSLVLGQGEKLFF.

About this clone: This CDR3 fails to terminate in the conserved phenylalanine or tryptophan, so it likely reflects a read error. The DNA is left out, because the CDR3 cannot be placed on it with certainty; the CDR3 is given as TCRdb lists it. This chain uses TRBV6-5 with TRBJ2-7; TRBD1 was called by the table and not checked on the DNA. Germline-derived CDR1 and CDR2 are MNHEY and SVGAGI. The CDR3 length is 14 residues, termini included. The chain's CDR3 is CASSQAKPIPGQPI.

The CDR3 is CATSPTTYNEQFF. The CDR3 DNA is TGTGCCACCTCTCCTACGACATACAATGAGCAGTTCTTC. The genes are TRBV18 and TRBJ2-1, with unresolved D. Germline-derived CDR1 and CDR2 are KGHSH and LQKENI. V lost 10 bases and J 4 bases, leaving 14 bases between the germline ends. The CDR3 extends over 13 amino acids.

The chain combines TRBV5-1 with TRBJ1-2; D uncertain. Germline V lookup: CDR1 SGHRS, CDR2 YFSETQ. Trimming took off 4 bases at V and 4 bases at J, with 8 bases between the two ends. The CDR3 covers 12 residues. The CDR3 coding sequence is TGCGCCAGCAGCCCCAATGGCTATGGCTACACCTTC. Translation gives CASSPNGYGYTF. Full variable domain (missing parts from reference TRBV5-1 and TRBJ1-2): KAGVTQTPRYLIKTRGQQVTLSCSPISGHRSVSWYQQTPGQGLQFLFEYFSETQRNKGNFPGRFSGRQFSNSRSEMNVSTLELGDSALYLCASSPNGYGYTFGSGTRLTVV.